This T cell receptor beta chain was identified in a study of human T cells and chemical hapten exposure. TCRdb passed the RACE reads through MiXCR, listing each CDR3 protein once. Found here are about 56,000 distinct CDR3 sequences, about a tenth of them singletons; the top ten hold roughly 13%. This clonotype was seen many times. Sample time point: patch test 1, 2 weeks after DPC sensitization. Treatment specified: therapeutic diphenylcyclopropenone sensitization with weekly scalp DPC. Non-pregnant alopecia patients aged 18 to 70, suitable for DPC therapy. This sequence was found in a woman aged 35 to 49 with alopecia areata. Some clones in this sample may be carry-over from other donors' samples. Sequences were derived from whole blood, sampled in connection with sensitization to the hapten diphenylcyclopropenone (DPC).

In DNA form, the CDR3 reads TGTGCCAGCAGTTACTCGATGGAAGCCTTCTCTGGAAACACCATATATTTT. This encodes CASSYSMEAFSGNTIYF. The chain is built from TRBV6-6 and TRBJ1-3; D not certain. CDR3 length: 17 amino acids. Trimming removed 0 bases at V and 0 bases at J, with 12 bases between. Germline assignment: CDR1 MNHNY and CDR2 SVGAGI (reference sequence).